This TCR beta chain comes out of a study of CXCR3-negative and CXCR3-positive naive CD8 T cells. Each TRB cDNA library was prepared by 5' RACE (with UMI labels). TCRdb reprocessed the 5' RACE reads, keeping one entry per CDR3 protein, no DNA. Here the sample table reports around 88,000 distinct CDR3 sequences. The study's findings and limits: Naive CXCR3-negative and CXCR3-positive cells had similar TRBV-TRBJ usage; memory differed. Across naive subsets, surface CD5 expression was comparable, and TCR strength was inferred from properties of the TRB CDR3. TRB CDR3 hydrophobicity was greater in CXCR3-positive naive cells than in CXCR3-negative naive cells.

Notes on this clonotype: Its antigen is unidentified.

Naive CD8+ T cells had a CD45RO-CCR7+CD27+CD95- phenotype. CDR3 length equals 15 residues. Germline V lookup: CDR1 SNHLY, CDR2 FYNNEI. The V and J genes are TRBV2 and TRBJ2-3. What was sequenced was naive CXCR3+ CD8+ T cells from blood. Subset denoted: CD45RO-CCR7+CD27+CD95- naive CD8+ T cells expressing CXCR3 (TNR3+). This clonotype originated in a human donor in good health. Some clones in this sample may be carry-over from other donors' samples. CDR3 region: CASSDTQVDTDTQYF. Filled out from reference TRBV2 and TRBJ2-3, the complete variable domain reads EPEVTQTPSHQVTQMGQEVILRCVPISNHLYFYWYRQILGQKVEFLVSFYNNEISEKSEIFDDQFSVERPDGSNFTLKIRSTKLEDSAMYFCASSDTQVDTDTQYFGPGTRLTVL.